This T cell receptor (beta chain) was retrieved from a study of blood T cell repertoires in COVID-19. Enrollees, about 18 to 100 years old, lived in approximately 24 US areas. Cohorts were based on clinical histories the participants reported. Sequenced by immunoSEQ multiplex PCR; TCRdb stores in-frame clones only, minus some. The sample consists of approximately 250,000 clones, approximately 90% of them appearing once. V dropped 2 bases and J dropped 7 bases, with 12 bases sitting between them. The CDR3 sequence is 15 residues long. From germline, CDR1 is KGHSH and CDR2 LQKENI. The specimen sequenced was PBMCs or T cells enriched from blood (not recorded which). The rearrangement links TRBV18 to TRBJ1-6; weak D call: TRBD1 (6 bases). This receptor was identified in a woman aged 40 to 55 with acute COVID-19. The CDR3 bases are TGTGCCAGCTCACCAGGGGCAGGGGTCAATTCACCCCTCCACTTT. As protein: CASSPGAGVNSPLHF.